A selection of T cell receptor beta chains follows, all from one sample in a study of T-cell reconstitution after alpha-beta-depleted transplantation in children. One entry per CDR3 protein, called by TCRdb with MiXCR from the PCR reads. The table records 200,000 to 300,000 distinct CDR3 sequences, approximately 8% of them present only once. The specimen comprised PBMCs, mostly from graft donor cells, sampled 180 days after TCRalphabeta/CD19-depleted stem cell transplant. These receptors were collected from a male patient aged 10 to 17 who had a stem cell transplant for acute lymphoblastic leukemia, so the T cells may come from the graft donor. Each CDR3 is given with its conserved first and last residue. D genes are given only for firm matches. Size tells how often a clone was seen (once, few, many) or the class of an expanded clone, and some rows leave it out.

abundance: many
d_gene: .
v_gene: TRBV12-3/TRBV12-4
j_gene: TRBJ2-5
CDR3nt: TGTGCCAGCAGGAACTACCAAGAGACCCAGTACTTC
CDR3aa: CASRNYQETQYF

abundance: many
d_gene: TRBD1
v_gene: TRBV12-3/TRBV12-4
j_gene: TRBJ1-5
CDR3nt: TGTGCCAGCAGCCCCCGACAGGGGAATAATCAGCCCCAGCATTTT
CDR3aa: CASSPRQGNNQPQHF

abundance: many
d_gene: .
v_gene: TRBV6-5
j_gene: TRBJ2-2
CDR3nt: TGTGCCAGCAGTTACAGGGCGGTCGGGGAGCTGTTTTTT
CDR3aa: CASSYRAVGELFF

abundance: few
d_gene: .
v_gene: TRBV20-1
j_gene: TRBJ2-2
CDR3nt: TGCAGTGCGGACGACAAATTCGCGAACACCGGGGAGCTGTTTTTT
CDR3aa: CSADDKFANTGELFF

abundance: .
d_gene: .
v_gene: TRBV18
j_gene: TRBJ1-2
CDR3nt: TGTGCCAGCTCACCCAGGGACTACTATGGCGACACCTTC
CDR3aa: CASSPRDYYGDTF

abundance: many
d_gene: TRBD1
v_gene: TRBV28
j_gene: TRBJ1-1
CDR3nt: TGTGCCAGTGGAGGGGGCCTGGGCATGAACACTGAAGCTTTCTTT
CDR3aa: CASGGGLGMNTEAFF

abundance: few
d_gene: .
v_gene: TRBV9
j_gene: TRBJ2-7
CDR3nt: TGTGCCAGCAGCGGGGGTGAGGACGGAAGGCGGCAGTACTTC
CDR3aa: CASSGGEDGRRQYF

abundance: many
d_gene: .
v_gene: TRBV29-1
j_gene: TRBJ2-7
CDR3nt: TGCAGCGTTGAAGATGGGGGCAGGGACTACGAGCAGTACTTC
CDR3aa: CSVEDGGRDYEQYF

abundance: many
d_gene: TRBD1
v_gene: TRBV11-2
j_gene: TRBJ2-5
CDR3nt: TGTGCCAGCAGCTTAGCCCCAACGACAGGGTACGAGACCCAGTACTTC
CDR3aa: CASSLAPTTGYETQYF

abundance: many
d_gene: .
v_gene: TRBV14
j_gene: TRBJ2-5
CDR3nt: TGTGCCAGCAGCTCCCGATCGTGGGGAGAGACCCAGTACTTC
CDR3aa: CASSSRSWGETQYF

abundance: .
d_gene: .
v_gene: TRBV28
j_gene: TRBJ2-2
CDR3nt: TGTGCCAGCAGTCCAGCACTCACCCAACCTAGGGCCACCGGGGAGCTGTTTTTT
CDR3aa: CASSPALTQPRATGELFF

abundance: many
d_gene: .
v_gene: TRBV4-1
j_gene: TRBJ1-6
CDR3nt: TGCGCCAGCAGCCAACGGGGACCGGGAGTTCCACCCCTCCACTTT
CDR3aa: CASSQRGPGVPPLHF

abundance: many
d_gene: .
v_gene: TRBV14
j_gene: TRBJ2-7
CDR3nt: TGTGCCAGCAGCCAAGTGGGGGTAGGGAGCCAGCAGTACTTC
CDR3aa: CASSQVGVGSQQYF

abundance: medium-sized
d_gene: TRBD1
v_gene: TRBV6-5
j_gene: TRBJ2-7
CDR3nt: TGTGCCAGCACCTCCTCCGGGACAGGATTATACGAGCAGTACTTC
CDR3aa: CASTSSGTGLYEQYF

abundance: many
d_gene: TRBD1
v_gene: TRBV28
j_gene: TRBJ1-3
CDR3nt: TGTGCCAGCAGCACCCAGGGGGCGCCGAGGGGAAACACCATATATTTT
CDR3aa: CASSTQGAPRGNTIYF

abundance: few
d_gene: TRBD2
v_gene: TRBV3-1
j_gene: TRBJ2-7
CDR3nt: TGTGCCAGCAGCCTTATAGCGGGAGCCGGGGAGCAGTACTTC
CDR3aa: CASSLIAGAGEQYF

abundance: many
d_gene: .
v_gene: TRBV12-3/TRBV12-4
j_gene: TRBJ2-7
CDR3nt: TGTGCCAGCAGTTTGACTCCGAGCTCCTACGAGCAGTACTTC
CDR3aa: CASSLTPSSYEQYF

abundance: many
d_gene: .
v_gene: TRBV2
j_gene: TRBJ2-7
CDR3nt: TGTGCCAGCAGTGAAGCCCGGGGCCCCTACGAGCAGTACTTC
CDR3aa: CASSEARGPYEQYF

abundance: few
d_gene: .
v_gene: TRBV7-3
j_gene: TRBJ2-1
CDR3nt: TGTGCCAGCAGCTTACTAGGAGGGAACAATGAGCAGTTCTTC
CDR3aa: CASSLLGGNNEQFF

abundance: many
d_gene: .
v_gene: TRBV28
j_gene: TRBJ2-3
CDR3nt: TGTGCCAGCAGTTTAAGGGGCCCAGATACGCAGTATTTT
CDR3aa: CASSLRGPDTQYF

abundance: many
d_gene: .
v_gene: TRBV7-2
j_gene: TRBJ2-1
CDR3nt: TGTGCCAGCAGCTTAGATATGGGGGAGCAGTTCTTC
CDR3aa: CASSLDMGEQFF

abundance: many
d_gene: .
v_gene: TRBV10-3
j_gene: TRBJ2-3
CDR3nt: TGTGCCATCAGTGAGTCATTATCCATGTGGGGCACAGATACGCAGTATTTT
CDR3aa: CAISESLSMWGTDTQYF

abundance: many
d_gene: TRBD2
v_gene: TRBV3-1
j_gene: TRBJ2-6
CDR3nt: TGTGCCAGCAGCCAGACTAGCGGGAGGGCTGAGGGCGTCCTGACTTTC
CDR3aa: CASSQTSGRAEGVLTF

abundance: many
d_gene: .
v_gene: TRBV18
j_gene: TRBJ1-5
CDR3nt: TGTGCCAGCTCACCGGGACTTAATCAGCCCCAGCATTTT
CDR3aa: CASSPGLNQPQHF

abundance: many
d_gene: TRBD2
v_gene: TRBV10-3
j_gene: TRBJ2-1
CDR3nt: TGTGCCATCAGTGTGACGAGGGACAGGACCGGGACTAGCGGGAGGGCCCCGGGAATAGAGCAGTTCTTC
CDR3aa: CAISVTRDRTGTSGRAPGIEQFF

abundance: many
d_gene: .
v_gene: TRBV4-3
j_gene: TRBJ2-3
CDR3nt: TGCGCCAGCAGCCAGGAATTAGCGCCTTCAGATACGCAGTATTTT
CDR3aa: CASSQELAPSDTQYF

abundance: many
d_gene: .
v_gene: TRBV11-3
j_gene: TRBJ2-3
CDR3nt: TGTGCCAGCAGCTTAGCGCACACAGATACGCAGTATTTT
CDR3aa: CASSLAHTDTQYF

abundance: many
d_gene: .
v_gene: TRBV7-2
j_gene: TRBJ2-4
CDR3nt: TGTGCCAGCAGCCTTGGCTTTGGGGAGAGCATTCAGTACTTC
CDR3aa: CASSLGFGESIQYF